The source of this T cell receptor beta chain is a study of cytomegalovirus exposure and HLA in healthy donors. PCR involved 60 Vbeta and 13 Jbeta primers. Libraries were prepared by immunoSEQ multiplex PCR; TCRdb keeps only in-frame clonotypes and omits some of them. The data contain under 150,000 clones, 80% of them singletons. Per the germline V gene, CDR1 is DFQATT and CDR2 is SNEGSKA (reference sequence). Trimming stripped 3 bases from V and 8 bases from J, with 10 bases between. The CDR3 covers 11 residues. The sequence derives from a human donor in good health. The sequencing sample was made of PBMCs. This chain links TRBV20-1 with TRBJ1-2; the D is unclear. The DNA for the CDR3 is TGCAGTGCTAGGTCCCAGGCGGGCTACACCTTC. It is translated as CSARSQAGYTF.